This T cell receptor beta chain is drawn from a study of blood T cell repertoires in COVID-19 (dated by TCRdb to about 2020). Regarding the research as a whole: The collaborator samples originated in the United States, Italy and Spain and spanned the acute and convalescent phases of COVID-19. The material from the prospective study consisted of cDNA or gDNA derived from T cells, B-cell-depleted T cells, or PBMCs. Deeply sampled blood TCRbeta repertoires from subjects exposed to, actively infected with, or recovered from COVID-19 were included in the dataset. The repertoires were released in a freely available public database meant as a resource for research on the immune response to SARS-CoV-2. Samples came from the ongoing ImmuneRACE study (first 160 participants) plus 1,254 subjects from 6 global collaborators. Sample metadata almost always included a de-identified subject ID, COVID-19 status, age in years and sex. Where available, HLA class I and class II types were taken from metadata supplied by the sample provider and were not determined by assay-based typing.

TCRbeta CDR3 regions were amplified from genomic DNA by means of the immunoSEQ Assay, a bias-controlled multiplex PCR. The paper's processing steps were these. The number of nucleated cells in each sample was estimated from the amplification of reference gene primers within the assay. Sequence reads were collapsed and filtered to measure the absolute abundance of every unique TCRbeta CDR3 rearrangement. Productive Simpson clonality was computed per sample as the square root of Simpson's diversity index over productive rearrangements. TCRdb's version of the immuneACCESS table is confined to in-frame rearrangements and falls short of the full clone set. An unresolved V gene accounts for under half of the shortfall where checked; the remainder is of unknown origin. D and trimming come from the DNA, and the V and J calls and clone size come from that table. Recorded for this sample are a few hundred thousand clones; around four fifths of them occurred a single time. The ten biggest clones cover nearly 9.5% of the sample.

Enrolling through a virtual design, the prospective study's participants ranged in age from roughly 18 to 90 years and lived across approximately 25 United States geographic areas. To assign participants to cohorts, the prospective study relied on clinical history that participants themselves reported in a screening survey and a study questionnaire. Recovered participants in ImmuneRACE Cohort 3 were defined by two consecutive negative NP/OP PCR tests, clearance by a healthcare professional, or resolution of symptoms. Mobile phlebotomists in the prospective study collected whole blood, serum and a nasopharyngeal or oropharyngeal swab from every participant. Additional blood draws and questionnaires over a 2-month period could optionally be provided by prospective study participants. Prospective study blood samples were shipped either frozen or at room temperature before DNA extraction. What the work shows at the level of the full study, not this receptor alone: How much clinical and demographic metadata was included differed by source and by participant, and the metadata was provided uncurated.

Note on this clone: What this receptor recognizes is not known. The sample holds no much larger clone one base away, and base qualities are not on file.

Per the germline V gene, SGHTA is the CDR1 and FQGTGA is the CDR2. From the cysteine through the phenylalanine, the CDR3 covers 13 amino acids. Of the read, only the CDR3 DNA is kept; its 39 bases are in frame from base 1. V loses 4 bases, J loses 8 bases, and the germline ends lie 14 bases apart. This clonotype was obtained from a man aged 40-50 years who had recovered from COVID-19. The chain is encoded by TRBV7-3 joined to TRBJ1-2, with the identity of the D gene unclear. The sample comprised PBMCs or T cells enriched from blood (not recorded which). The CDR3 region: CASSSDPAGGYTF. Read as DNA, the sequence is TGTGCCAGCAGCTCGGATCCAGCGGGAGGCTACACCTTC.